This section outlines one TCR beta chain sequence together with its context. The target of this receptor is not known. Base qualities are not provided; no much larger clone lies one nucleotide away. The data belong to a study of CD8 T cells in Susac syndrome (dated by TCRdb to between 2018 and 2021). For the study in its entirety: Among the Susac syndrome patients who were sequenced, clinically active disease was present in more than 5 and clinical remission was observed in eight or nine. The clonality of the CD8+ T cell repertoire was compared across 12 healthy donors, some 14 Susac syndrome patients and under 18 multiple sclerosis patients. At blood withdrawal, Susac syndrome patients were therapy-naive, treated with corticosteroids (with IVIg additionally given to some), or treated with IVIg alone. Whether CD8+ T cell activation and differentiation in Susac syndrome was antigen driven was tested using repertoire sequencing.

Peripheral blood CD8+ and CD4+ T cells from healthy donors, Susac syndrome patients and multiple sclerosis patients were profiled using high-throughput TCR beta sequencing. The Susac syndrome patients fulfilled recently defined diagnostic criteria for definite or probable disease. Bulk CD8+ and CD4+ T cells were purified magnetically by negative isolation, whereas CD8+ TEMRA cells were enriched by FACS. Blood was collected in EDTA tubes and processed within 24 hours, with PBMCs isolated through density gradient centrifugation. PBMCs destined for TCR sequencing were cryopreserved in liquid nitrogen and later thawed in a 37 °C water bath. Purity of sorted or isolated CD4+, CD8+ and CD8+ TEMRA cells was at least 90%. Summary of the overall study and its limitations: Clonal expansion was observed in Susac syndrome CD8+ repertoires, with the highest expansion in CD8+ TEMRA cells and greater expansion in clinically active than in remitting patients. The study acknowledged that relatively few individuals were included in the TCR sequencing and HLA analysis. In the total CD8+ and CD8+ TEMRA repertoires, about 16 and five Susac-specific public clones, respectively, were identified.

CDR1 SGHDT and CDR2 YYEEEE are derived from the germline V gene. Trimming leaves V shorter by 2 bases and J shorter by 8 bases, with the junction holding 3 bases beyond the gene matches. The CDR3 sequence holds 14 residues, the cysteine and phenylalanine included. The only DNA kept is the CDR3, 42 bases in frame from the first base. RNA was extracted using the RNeasy kit, and roughly 0.5 to 1 ug of the RNA was reverse transcribed with random hexamers. TCR beta CDR3 regions were amplified with the immunoSEQ multiplex PCR assay covering 54 Vbeta and 13 Jbeta segments. To correct PCR amplification bias, a synthetic template baseline was used for both primer optimization and computational correction. As for the original processing: Reads were annotated to V, D and J genes according to IMGT and were analyzed with immunoSEQ Analyzer, with only productive sequences retained. Clonality was calculated as one minus the Shannon entropy normalized by log2 of the number of productive unique sequences. For each patient and control, public and private clones were evaluated within the 100 most prevalent clones. Clones were defined as Susac-specific if absent from the healthy and MS cohorts, from over a thousand published viral clones and from other ImmuneACCESS disease sequences. TCRdb trimmed the raw reads at Q25, called clones with MiXCR and kept productive beta chains. For every CDR3 protein sequence, its rows merge into one entry that carries the most common genes and DNA. For this entry, the V and J calls and clone size follow TCRdb and not the study's own pipeline. In this sample the table shows around 100,000 distinct CDR3 sequences, approximately 95% of which occur a single time. The top ten hold 0.3% of the sample.

This clonotype was obtained from a human donor with Susac syndrome. Sequencing used CD8+ T cells from PBMCs. This receptor chain uses TRBV5-6 and TRBJ1-6; the junction holds 8 bases that match TRBD1. The CDR3 protein: CASSLGQGDSPLHF. The DNA sequence is as follows: TGTGCCAGCAGCTTAGGACAGGGTGATTCACCCCTCCACTTT.